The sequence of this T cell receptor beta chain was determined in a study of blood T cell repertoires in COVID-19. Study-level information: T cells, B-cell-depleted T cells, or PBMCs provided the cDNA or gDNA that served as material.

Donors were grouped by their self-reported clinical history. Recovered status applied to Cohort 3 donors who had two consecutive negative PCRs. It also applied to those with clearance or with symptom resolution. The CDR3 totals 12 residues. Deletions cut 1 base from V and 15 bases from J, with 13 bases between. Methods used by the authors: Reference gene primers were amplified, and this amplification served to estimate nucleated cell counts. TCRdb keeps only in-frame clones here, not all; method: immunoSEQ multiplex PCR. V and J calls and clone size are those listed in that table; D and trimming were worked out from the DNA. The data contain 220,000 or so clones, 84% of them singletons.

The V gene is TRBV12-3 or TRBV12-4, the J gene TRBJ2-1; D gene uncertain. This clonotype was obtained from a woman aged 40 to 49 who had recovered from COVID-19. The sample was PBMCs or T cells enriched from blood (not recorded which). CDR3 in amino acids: CASSLELLAVFF. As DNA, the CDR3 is TGTGCCAGCAGTTTAGAGCTATTGGCGGTGTTCTTC.